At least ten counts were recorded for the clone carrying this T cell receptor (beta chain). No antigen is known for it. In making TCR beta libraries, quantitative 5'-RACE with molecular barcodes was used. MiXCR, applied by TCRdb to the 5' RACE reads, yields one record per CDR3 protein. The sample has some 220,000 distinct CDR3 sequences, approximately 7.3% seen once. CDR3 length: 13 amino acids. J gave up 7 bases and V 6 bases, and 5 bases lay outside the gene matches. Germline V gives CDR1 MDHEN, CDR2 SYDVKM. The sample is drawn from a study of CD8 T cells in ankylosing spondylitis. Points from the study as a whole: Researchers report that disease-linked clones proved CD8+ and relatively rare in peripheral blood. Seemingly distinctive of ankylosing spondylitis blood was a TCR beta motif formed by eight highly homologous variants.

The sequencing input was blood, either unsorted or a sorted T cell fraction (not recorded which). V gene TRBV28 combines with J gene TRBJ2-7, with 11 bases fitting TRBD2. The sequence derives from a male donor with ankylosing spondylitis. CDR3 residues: CASSLAGGEEQYF. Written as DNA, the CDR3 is TGTGCCAGCAGCCTAGCGGGGGGTGAAGAGCAGTACTTC.